This TCR beta chain comes out of a study of blood T cell repertoires in COVID-19. For the study at large: Some COVID-19 samples were acute and others convalescent; all came from the United States, Italy and Spain. PBMCs, B-cell-depleted T cells, or T cells provided the cDNA or gDNA that made up the material.

As originally analysed: The assay estimated nucleated cells by amplifying reference gene primers. The method was immunoSEQ multiplex PCR; TCRdb's version includes in-frame clones alone and lacks a portion of them. V and J calls and clone size are copied from that table; D and trimming were computed from the DNA. The sample gives approximately 130,000 clones, 84% of which show up once; 9.5% to 15% is in the top ten. Sample: peripheral blood. This clonotype was obtained from a human donor in a cohort sampled during active COVID-19.

CDR3 bases: TGTGCGGCCGAGGGGGACGGGTTCTATGGCTACACCTTC. Its translation is CAAEGDGFYGYTF. This sequence joins TRBV6-6 and TRBJ1-2; D possibly corresponds to TRBD1 (6 bases). Germline lookup yields CDR1 MNHNY and CDR2 SVGAGI (reference sequence). This CDR3 is 13 amino acids long.